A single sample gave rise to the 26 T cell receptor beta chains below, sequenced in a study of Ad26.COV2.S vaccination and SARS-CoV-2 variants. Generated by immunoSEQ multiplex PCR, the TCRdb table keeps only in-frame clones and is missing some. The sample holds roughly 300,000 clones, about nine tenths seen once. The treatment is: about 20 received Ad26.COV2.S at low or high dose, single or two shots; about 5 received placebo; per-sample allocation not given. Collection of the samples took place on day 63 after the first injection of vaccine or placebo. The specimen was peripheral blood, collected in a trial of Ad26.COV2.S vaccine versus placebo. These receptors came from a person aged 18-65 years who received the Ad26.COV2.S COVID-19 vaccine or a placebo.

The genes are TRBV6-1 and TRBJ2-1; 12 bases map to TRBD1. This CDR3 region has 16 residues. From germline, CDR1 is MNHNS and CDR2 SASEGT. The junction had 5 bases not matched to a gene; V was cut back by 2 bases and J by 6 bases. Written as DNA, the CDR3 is TGTGCCAGCAGTGAACTTGGGACAGGGGGCATCAATGAGCAGTTCTTC. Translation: CASSELGTGGINEQFF.

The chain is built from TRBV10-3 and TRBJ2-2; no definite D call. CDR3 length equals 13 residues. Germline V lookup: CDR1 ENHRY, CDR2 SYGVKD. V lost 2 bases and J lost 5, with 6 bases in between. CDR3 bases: TGTGCCATCAGTGAGACACCTACCGGGGAGCTGTTTTTT. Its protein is CAISETPTGELFF.

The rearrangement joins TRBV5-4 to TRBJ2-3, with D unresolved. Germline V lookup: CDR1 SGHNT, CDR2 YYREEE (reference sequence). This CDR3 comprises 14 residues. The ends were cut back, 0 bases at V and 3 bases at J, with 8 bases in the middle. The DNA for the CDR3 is TGTGCCAGCAGCTTGGCCACAGCAACAGATACGCAGTATTTT. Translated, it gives CASSLATATDTQYF.

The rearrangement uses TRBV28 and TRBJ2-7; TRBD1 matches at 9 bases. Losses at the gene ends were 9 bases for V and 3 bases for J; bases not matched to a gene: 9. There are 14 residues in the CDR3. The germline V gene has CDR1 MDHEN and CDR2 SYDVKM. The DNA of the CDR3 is TGTGCCAGTTCACCGGGACAGGGACTCTACGAGCAGTACTTC. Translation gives CASSPGQGLYEQYF.

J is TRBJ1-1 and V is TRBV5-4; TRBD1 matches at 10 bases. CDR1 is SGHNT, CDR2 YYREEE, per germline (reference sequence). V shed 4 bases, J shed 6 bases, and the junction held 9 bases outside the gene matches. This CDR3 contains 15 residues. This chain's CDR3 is CASSNRQGAYAEAFF. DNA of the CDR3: TGTGCCAGCAGCAACAGACAGGGGGCATACGCTGAAGCTTTCTTT. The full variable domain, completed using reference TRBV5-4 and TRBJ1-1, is ETGVTQSPTHLIKTRGQQVTLRCSSQSGHNTVSWYQQALGQGPQFIFQYYREEENGRGNFPPRFSGLQFPNYSSELNVNALELDDSALYLCASSNRQGAYAEAFFGQGTRLTVV.

Here the CDR3 reads CASSQVWEEIQPQHF. The CDR3 bases are TGCGCCAGCAGCCAAGTTTGGGAGGAAATTCAGCCCCAGCATTTT. V gene TRBV4-3 combines with J gene TRBJ1-5; the D is unclear. Germline V gene sequence: CDR1 LGHNA, CDR2 YSLEER. Trimming pared 1 base from V and 6 bases from J, leaving 13 bases between. The CDR3 consists of 15 residues.

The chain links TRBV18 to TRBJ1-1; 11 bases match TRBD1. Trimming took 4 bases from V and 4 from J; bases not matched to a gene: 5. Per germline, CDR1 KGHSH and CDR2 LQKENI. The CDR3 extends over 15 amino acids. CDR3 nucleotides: TGTGCCAGCTCACGAGGACAGGGGGCAAGCACTGAAGCTTTCTTT. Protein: CASSRGQGASTEAFF. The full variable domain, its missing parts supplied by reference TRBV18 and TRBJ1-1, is NAGVMQNPRHLVRRRGQEARLRCSPMKGHSHVYWYRQLPEEGLKFMVYLQKENIIDESGMPKERFSAEFPKEGPSILRIQQVVRGDSAAYFCASSRGQGASTEAFFGQGTRLTVV.

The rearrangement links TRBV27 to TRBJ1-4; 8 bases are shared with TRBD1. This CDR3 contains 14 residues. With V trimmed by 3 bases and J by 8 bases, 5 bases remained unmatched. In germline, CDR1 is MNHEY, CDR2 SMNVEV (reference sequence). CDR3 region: CASSFRGQREKLFF. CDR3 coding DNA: TGTGCCAGCAGTTTCAGGGGGCAGAGGGAAAAACTGTTTTTT.

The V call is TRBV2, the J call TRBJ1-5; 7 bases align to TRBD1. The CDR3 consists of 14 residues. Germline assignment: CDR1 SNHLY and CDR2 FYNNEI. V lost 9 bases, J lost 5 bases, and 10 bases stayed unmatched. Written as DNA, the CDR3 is TGTGCCAGGGATTCCGACAGGGACCATCAGCCCCAGCATTTT. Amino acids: CARDSDRDHQPQHF.

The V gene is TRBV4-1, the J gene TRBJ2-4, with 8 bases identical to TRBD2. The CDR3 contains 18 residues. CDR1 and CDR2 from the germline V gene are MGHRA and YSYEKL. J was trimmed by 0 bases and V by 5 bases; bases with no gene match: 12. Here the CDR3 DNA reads TGCGCCAGCAGCGCTCCGACTAGCGAACGATTAGCCAAAAACATTCAGTACTTC. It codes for CASSAPTSERLAKNIQYF.

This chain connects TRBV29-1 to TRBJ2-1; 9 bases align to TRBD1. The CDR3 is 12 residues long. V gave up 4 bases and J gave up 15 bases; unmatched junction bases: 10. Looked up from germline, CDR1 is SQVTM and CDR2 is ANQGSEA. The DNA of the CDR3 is TGCAGCGTTGCAGATTCCCGGGACAGGGCGTTCTTC. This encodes CSVADSRDRAFF.

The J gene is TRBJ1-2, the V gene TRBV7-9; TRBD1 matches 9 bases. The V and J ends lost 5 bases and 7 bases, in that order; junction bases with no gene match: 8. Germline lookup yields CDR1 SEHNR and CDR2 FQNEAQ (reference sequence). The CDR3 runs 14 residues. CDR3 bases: TGTGCCAGCAGCCCTAGGGGACAGGGCTCTGGCTACACCTTC. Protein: CASSPRGQGSGYTF.

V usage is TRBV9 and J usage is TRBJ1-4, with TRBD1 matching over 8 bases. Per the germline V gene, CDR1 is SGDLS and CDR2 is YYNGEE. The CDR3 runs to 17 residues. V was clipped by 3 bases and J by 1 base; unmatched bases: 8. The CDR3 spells CASSGGQGAVTNEKLFF. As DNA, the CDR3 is TGTGCCAGCAGCGGCGGCCAGGGGGCGGTAACTAATGAAAAACTGTTTTTT.

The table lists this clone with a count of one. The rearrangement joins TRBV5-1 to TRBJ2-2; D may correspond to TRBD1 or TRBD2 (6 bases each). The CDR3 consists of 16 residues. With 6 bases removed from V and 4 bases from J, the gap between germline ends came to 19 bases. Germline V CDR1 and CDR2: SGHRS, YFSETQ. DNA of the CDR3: TGCGCCAGCACCACAATAAGCGGAGGGGGCACCGGGGAGCTGTTTTTT. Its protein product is CASTTISGGGTGELFF. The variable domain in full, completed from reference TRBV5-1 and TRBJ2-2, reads KAGVTQTPRYLIKTRGQQVTLSCSPISGHRSVSWYQQTPGQGLQFLFEYFSETQRNKGNFPGRFSGRQFSNSRSEMNVSTLELGDSALYLCASTTISGGGTGELFFGEGSRLTVL.

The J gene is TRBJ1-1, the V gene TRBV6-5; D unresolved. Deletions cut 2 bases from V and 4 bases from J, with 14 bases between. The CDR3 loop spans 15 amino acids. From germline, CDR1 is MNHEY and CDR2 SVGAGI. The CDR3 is CASSYNGVLSTEAFF. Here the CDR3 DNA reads TGTGCCAGCAGTTACAACGGGGTATTGAGCACTGAAGCTTTCTTT.

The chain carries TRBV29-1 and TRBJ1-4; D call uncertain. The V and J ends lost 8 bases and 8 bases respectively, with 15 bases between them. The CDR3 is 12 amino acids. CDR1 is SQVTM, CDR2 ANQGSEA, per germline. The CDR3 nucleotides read TGCAGCTCCGCCGAAGGCAGCGAAAAACTGTTTTTT. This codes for CSSAEGSEKLFF.

In DNA, the CDR3 is TGTGCCAGCAGCCCAGCCGGGTTTACCTACGCGAACACCGGGGAGCTGTTTTTT. This encodes CASSPAGFTYANTGELFF. V and J are TRBV9 and TRBJ2-2; D gene ambiguous. V was trimmed by 4 bases and J by 0 bases, leaving 19 bases between them. The CDR3 length is 18 residues. Germline-derived CDR1 and CDR2 are SGDLS and YYNGEE.

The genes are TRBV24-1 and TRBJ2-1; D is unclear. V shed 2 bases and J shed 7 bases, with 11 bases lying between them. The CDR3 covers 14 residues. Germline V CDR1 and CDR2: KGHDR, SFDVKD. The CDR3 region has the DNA TGTGCCACCAGTGATTCCCTGTTCCGGAATGAGCAGTTCTTC. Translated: CATSDSLFRNEQFF.

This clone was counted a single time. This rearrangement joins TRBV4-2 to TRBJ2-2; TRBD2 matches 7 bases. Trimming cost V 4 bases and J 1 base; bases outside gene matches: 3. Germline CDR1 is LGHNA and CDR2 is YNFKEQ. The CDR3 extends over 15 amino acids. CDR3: CASSPAGMNTGELFF. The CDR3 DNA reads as TGTGCCAGCAGCCCAGCGGGAATGAACACCGGGGAGCTGTTTTTT.

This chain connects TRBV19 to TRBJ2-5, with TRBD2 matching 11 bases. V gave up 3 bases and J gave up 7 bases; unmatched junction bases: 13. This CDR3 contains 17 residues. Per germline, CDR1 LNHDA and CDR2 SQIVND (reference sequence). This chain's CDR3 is CASSISLLAGDGGTQYF. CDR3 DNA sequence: TGTGCCAGTAGTATTTCTCTACTAGCGGGAGATGGAGGGACCCAGTACTTC.

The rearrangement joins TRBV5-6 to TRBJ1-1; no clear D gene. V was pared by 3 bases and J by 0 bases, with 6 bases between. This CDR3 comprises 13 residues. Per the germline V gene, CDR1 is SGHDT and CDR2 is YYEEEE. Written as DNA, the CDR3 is TGTGCCAGCAGCTATTCAGTGAACACTGAAGCTTTCTTT. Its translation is CASSYSVNTEAFF.

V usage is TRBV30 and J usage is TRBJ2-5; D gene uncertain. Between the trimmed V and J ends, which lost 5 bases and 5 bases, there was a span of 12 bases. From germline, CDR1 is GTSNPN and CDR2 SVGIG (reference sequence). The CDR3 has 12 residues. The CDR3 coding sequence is TGTGCCTGGTCGGACCTTGGGGAGACCCAGTACTTC. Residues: CAWSDLGETQYF. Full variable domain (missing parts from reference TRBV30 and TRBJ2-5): SQTIHQWPATLVQPVGSPLSLECTVEGTSNPNLYWYRQAAGRGLQLLFYSVGIGQISSEVPQNLSASRPQDRQFILSSKKLLLSDSGFYLCAWSDLGETQYFGPGTRLLVL.

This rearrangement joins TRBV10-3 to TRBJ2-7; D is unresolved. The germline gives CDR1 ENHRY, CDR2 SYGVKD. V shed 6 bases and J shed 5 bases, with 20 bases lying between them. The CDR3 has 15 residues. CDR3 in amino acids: CAISSAHSSANEQYF. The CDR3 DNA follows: TGTGCCATCAGCTCTGCACATTCTTCCGCCAACGAGCAGTACTTC.

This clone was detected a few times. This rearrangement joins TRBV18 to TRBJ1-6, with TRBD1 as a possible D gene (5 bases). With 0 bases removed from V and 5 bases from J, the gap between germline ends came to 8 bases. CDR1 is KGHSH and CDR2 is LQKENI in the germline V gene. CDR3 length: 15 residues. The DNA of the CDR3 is TGTGCCAGCTCACCACCTCGGGGGAATAATTCACCCCTCCACTTT. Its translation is CASSPPRGNNSPLHF.

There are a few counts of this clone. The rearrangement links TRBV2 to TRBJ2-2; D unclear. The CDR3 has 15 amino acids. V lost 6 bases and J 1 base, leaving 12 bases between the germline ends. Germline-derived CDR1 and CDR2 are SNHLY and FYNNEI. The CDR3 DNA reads TGTGCCAGCAGGAGAGTTACTATGAACACCGGGGAGCTGTTTTTT. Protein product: CASRRVTMNTGELFF.

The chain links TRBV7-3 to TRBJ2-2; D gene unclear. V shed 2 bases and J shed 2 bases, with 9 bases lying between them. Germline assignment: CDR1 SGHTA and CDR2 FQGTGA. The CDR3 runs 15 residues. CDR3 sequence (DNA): TGTGCCAGCAGCTTACTTCCAGGAAACACCGGGGAGCTGTTTTTT. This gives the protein CASSLLPGNTGELFF. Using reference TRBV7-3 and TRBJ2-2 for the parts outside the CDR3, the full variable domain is GAGVSQTPSNKVTEKGKYVELRCDPISGHTALYWYRQSLGQGPEFLIYFQGTGAADDSGLPNDRFFAVRPEGSVSTLKIQRTERGDSAVYLCASSLLPGNTGELFFGEGSRLTVL.